This T cell receptor beta chain appears in the sequencing data of a study of PD-L1 blockade in urothelial cancer. At the level of the study: Samples came from 3 weeks, at the second dose, and 6 weeks into treatment.

Clones were sequenced by immunoSEQ multiplex PCR, and TCRdb holds only the in-frame ones, with some missing. This sample has more than 35,000 clones, with more than 75% found just once. The CDR3 runs 15 residues. In germline, CDR1 is SGHRS, CDR2 YFSETQ. Trimming shortened V by 1 base and J by 3 bases, and 14 bases separated the two germline ends. Sequencing was performed on PBMCs, taken around atezolizumab (anti-PD-L1) treatment. The chain recombines TRBV5-1 with TRBJ2-7, with a tentative D call TRBD1 (6 bases). This sequence was found in an older man with urothelial cancer. The CDR3 coding sequence is TGCGCCAGCAGCTTGAGCCCAGGGGACCGCTACGAGCAGTACTTC. It is translated as CASSLSPGDRYEQYF. Supplemented by reference TRBV5-1 and TRBJ2-7, the full variable domain reads KAGVTQTPRYLIKTRGQQVTLSCSPISGHRSVSWYQQTPGQGLQFLFEYFSETQRNKGNFPGRFSGRQFSNSRSEMNVSTLELGDSALYLCASSLSPGDRYEQYFGPGTRLTVT.